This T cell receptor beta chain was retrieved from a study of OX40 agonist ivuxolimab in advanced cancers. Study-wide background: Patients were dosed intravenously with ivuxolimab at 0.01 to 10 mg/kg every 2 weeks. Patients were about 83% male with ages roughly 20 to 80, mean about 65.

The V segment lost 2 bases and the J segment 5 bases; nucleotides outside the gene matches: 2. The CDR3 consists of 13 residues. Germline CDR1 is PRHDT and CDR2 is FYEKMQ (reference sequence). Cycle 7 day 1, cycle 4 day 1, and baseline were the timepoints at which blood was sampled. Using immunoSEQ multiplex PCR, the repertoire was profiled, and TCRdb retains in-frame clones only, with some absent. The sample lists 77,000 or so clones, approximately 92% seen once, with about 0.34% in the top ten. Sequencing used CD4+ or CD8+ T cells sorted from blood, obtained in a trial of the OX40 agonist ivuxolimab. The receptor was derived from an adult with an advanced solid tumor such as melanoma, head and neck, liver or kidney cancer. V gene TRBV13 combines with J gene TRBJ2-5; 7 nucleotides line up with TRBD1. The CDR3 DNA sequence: TGTGCCAGCAGCTTAAGGGGGCTGGAGACCCAGTACTTC. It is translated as CASSLRGLETQYF.